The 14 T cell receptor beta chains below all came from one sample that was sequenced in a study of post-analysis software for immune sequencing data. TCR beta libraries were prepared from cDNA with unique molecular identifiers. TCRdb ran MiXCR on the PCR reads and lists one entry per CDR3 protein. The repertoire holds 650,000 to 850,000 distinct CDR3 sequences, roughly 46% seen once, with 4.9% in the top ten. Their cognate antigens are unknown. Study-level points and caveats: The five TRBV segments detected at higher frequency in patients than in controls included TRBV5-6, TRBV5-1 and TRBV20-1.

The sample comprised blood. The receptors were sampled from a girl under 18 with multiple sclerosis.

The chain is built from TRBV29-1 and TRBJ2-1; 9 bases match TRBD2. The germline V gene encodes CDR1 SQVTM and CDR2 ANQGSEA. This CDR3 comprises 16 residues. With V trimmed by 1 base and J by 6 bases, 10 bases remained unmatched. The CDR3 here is CSVEGARAGGSNEQFF. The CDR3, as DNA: TGCAGCGTTGAAGGGGCGAGAGCGGGAGGCTCCAATGAGCAGTTCTTC.

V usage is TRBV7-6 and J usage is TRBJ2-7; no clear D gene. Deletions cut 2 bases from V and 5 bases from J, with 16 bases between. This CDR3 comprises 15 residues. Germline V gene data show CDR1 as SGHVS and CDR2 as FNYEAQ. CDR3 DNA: TGTGCCAGCAGCTTAACTCCGGACGCCATGCACGAGCAGTACTTC. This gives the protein CASSLTPDAMHEQYF.

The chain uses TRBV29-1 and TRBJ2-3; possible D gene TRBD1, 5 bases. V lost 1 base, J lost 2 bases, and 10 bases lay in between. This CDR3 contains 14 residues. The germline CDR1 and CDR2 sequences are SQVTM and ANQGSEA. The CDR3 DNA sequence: TGCAGCGTTGAAGGCGACAGCCTCACAGATACGCAGTATTTT. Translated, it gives CSVEGDSLTDTQYF.

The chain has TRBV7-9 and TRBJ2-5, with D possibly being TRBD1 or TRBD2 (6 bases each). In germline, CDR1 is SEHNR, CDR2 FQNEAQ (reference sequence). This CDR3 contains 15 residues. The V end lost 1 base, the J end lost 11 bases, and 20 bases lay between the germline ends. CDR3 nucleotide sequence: TGTGCCAGCAGCTTAGGACGCGGGACACAAGGAGAGCAGTACTTC. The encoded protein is CASSLGRGTQGEQYF.

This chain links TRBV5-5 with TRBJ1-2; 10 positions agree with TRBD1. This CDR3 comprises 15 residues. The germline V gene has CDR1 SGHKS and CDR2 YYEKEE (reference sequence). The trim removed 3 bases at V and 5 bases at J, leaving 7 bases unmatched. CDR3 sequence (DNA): TGTGCCAGCAGCTACGGGGGACAGGGGCTTTATGGCTACACCTTC. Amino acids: CASSYGGQGLYGYTF. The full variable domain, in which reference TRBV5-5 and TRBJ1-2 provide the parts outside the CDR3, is DAGVTQSPTHLIKTRGQQVTLRCSPISGHKSVSWYQQVLGQGPQFIFQYYEKEERGRGNFPDRFSARQFPNYSSELNVNALLLGDSALYLCASSYGGQGLYGYTFGSGTRLTVV.

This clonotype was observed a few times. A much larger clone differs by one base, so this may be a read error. This CDR3 is CSAGSLAGGRGEQFF. CDR3 sequence (DNA): TGCAGTGCCGGCTCTCTTGCGGGAGGGCGGGGTGAGCAGTTCTTC. The chain is built from TRBV20-1 and TRBJ2-1; 9 nucleotides match TRBD2. The CDR3 length is 15 residues. The V and J ends lost 6 bases and 9 bases, in that order; junction bases with no gene match: 15. Germline CDR1 reads DFQATT; CDR2 reads SNEGSKA (reference sequence).

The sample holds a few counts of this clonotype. CDR3 nucleotides: TGCTCCGTGTGGGGAAGCTCCTACGAGCAGTACTTC. The encoded protein is CSVWGSSYEQYF. The chain joins TRBV20-1 to TRBJ2-7; no clear D. Germline V lookup: CDR1 DFQATT, CDR2 SNEGSKA (reference sequence). CDR3 length equals 12 residues.

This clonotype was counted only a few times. In nucleotides, the CDR3 is TGTGCCAGCAGCTTGTGGGACAGGGCGTCCTACGAGCAGTACTTC. Translation: CASSLWDRASYEQYF. This chain joins TRBV5-6 and TRBJ2-7; 9 bases align to TRBD1. Germline V CDR1 and CDR2: SGHDT, YYEEEE. The CDR3 contains 15 residues. The trim removed 1 base at V and 1 base at J, leaving 3 bases unmatched. The whole variable domain, remainder taken from reference TRBV5-6 and TRBJ2-7, is DAGVTQSPTHLIKTRGQQVTLRCSPKSGHDTVSWYQQALGQGPQFIFQYYEEEERQRGNFPDRFSGHQFPNYSSELNVNALLLGDSALYLCASSLWDRASYEQYFGPGTRLTVT.

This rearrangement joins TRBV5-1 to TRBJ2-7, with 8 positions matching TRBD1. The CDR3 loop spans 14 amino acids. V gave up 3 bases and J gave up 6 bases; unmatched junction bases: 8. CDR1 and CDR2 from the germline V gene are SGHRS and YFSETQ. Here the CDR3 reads CASSWRDRTVEQYF. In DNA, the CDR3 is TGCGCCAGCAGCTGGAGGGACAGGACCGTCGAGCAGTACTTC.

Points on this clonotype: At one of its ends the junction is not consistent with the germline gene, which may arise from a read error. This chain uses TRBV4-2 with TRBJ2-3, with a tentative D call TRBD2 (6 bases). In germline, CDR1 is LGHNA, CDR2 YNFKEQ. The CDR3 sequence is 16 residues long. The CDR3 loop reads CPSSPTAPRDTDTQYF. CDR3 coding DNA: TGTCCCAGCAGCCCTACGGCCCCGCGGGACACAGATACGCAGTATTTT.

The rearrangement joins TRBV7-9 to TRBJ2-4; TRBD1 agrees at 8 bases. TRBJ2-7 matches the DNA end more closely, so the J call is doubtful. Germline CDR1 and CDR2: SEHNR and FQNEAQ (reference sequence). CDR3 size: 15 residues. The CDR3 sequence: CASSPRGTGPYEQYF. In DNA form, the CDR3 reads TGTGCCAGCAGCCCACGGGGGACAGGCCCCTACGAGCAGTACTTC.

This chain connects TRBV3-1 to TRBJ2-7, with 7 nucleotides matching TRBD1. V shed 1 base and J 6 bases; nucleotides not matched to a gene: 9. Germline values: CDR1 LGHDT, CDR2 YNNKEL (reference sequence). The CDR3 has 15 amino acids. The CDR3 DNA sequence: TGTGCCAGCAGCCAAGGGCTAACAGGGGCGGTCGAGCAGTACTTC. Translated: CASSQGLTGAVEQYF.

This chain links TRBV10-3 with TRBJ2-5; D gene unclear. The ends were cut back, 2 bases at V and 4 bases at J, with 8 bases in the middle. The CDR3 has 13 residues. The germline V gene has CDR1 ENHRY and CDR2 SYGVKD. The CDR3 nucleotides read TGTGCCATCAGTGAGGGGGTGGCAGAGACCCAGTACTTC. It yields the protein CAISEGVAETQYF.

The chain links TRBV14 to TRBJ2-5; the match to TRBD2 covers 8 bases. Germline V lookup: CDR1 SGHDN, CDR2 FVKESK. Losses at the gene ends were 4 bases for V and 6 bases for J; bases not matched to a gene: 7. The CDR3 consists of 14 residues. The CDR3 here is CASSRVGLAQTQYF. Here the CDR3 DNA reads TGTGCCAGCAGCCGCGTTGGACTAGCTCAGACCCAGTACTTC.